Listed here are 13 T cell receptor beta chains from one sample, sequenced in a study of cytotoxic CD8 clonotypes in ibrutinib-treated CLL. Here immunoSEQ multiplex PCR was the method, and the copy in TCRdb shows in-frame clones only, minus some. This sample has about 140,000 clones; less than 95% occur once, and the top ten carry approximately 11%. Sequenced here: PBMCs, sampled after 12 months of ibrutinib treatment. These receptor sequences come from a human donor with chronic lymphocytic leukemia.

Turning to this clone: Other DNA sequences in the sample encode the same CDR3. This chain joins TRBV6-5 and TRBJ1-1; D unclear. CDR1 and CDR2 from the germline V gene are MNHEY and SVGAGI. This CDR3 comprises 11 residues. V gave up 2 bases and J gave up 6 bases, with 4 bases separating them. The CDR3 DNA sequence: TGTGCCAGCAGTTACGGCCCTGAAGCTTTCTTT. Encoded protein: CASSYGPEAFF.

The chain joins TRBV6-1 to TRBJ2-5; 7 bases are a match to TRBD1. This CDR3 spans 15 amino acids. V gave up 5 bases and J gave up 2 bases; unmatched junction bases: 8. Germline V gene data show CDR1 as MNHNS and CDR2 as SASEGT. The CDR3 coding sequence is TGTGCCAGCAGTAAACAGGGGTACCTACAAGAGACCCAGTACTTC. As protein: CASSKQGYLQETQYF.

The chain is built from TRBV19 and TRBJ2-2; TRBD1 matches at 7 bases. Germline V CDR1 and CDR2: LNHDA, SQIVND (reference sequence). V lost 6 bases, J lost 7 bases, and 5 bases stayed unmatched. The CDR3 consists of 13 residues. For the CDR3, the DNA is TGTGCCAGTAGCCTGCAGGGGGTCGGGGAGCTGTTTTTT. This translates into CASSLQGVGELFF.

V gene TRBV23-1 combines with J gene TRBJ1-2; weak D call: TRBD1 (5 bases). TRBV23-1 is placed among ORFs of uncertain function. V was cut by 8 bases and J by 2 bases, with 15 bases left in between. The CDR3 contains 14 residues. CDR3 loop: CASHFEGKNYGYTF. The DNA for the CDR3 is TGCGCCAGCCATTTTGAGGGGAAGAACTATGGCTACACCTTC.

The chain carries TRBV28 and TRBJ1-5; D might be TRBD1 (5 bases). V was cut by 7 bases and J by 6 bases, with 10 bases left in between. In germline, CDR1 is MDHEN, CDR2 SYDVKM. The CDR3 sequence is 12 residues long. The CDR3 spells CASNGDLQPQHF. The CDR3 DNA follows: TGTGCCAGCAATGGGGACCTTCAGCCCCAGCATTTT.

The rearrangement joins TRBV19 to TRBJ2-1; D is unclear. Germline V gene data show CDR1 as LNHDA and CDR2 as SQIVND (reference sequence). The CDR3 loop spans 12 amino acids. Trimming shortened V by 10 bases and J by 10 bases, and 17 bases separated the two germline ends. CDR3 residues: CATSSRVGEQFF. The CDR3, as DNA: TGTGCCACCTCTAGTCGGGTAGGCGAGCAGTTCTTC.

The J gene is TRBJ1-2, the V gene TRBV18; the D gene is possibly TRBD1 (5 bases). The V and J ends lost 4 bases and 8 bases respectively, with 14 bases between them. The germline V gene has CDR1 KGHSH and CDR2 LQKENI. The CDR3 runs to 13 residues. CDR3: CASSLEQGNGYTF. CDR3 bases: TGTGCCAGCTCACTAGAGCAGGGTAACGGCTACACCTTC.

V and J are TRBV19 and TRBJ1-2; 7 positions agree with TRBD1. The CDR3 extends over 14 amino acids. Germline CDR1 is LNHDA and CDR2 is SQIVND (reference sequence). The trim removed 4 bases at V and 4 bases at J, leaving 6 bases unmatched. This chain's CDR3 is CASSTRGGTYGYTF. CDR3 coding DNA: TGTGCCAGTAGTACCCGAGGGGGCACCTATGGCTACACCTTC.

This clone was seen only a few times. The V and J genes are TRBV30 and TRBJ1-5, with D hard to call. CDR3 size: 15 residues. Trimming took off 0 bases at V and 3 bases at J, with 12 bases between the two ends. Germline CDR1 and CDR2: GTSNPN and SVGIG (reference sequence). This chain's CDR3 is CAWSVVGRNNQPQHF. The DNA for the CDR3 is TGTGCCTGGAGTGTAGTCGGCAGAAACAATCAGCCCCAGCATTTT. Supplemented by reference TRBV30 and TRBJ1-5, the full variable domain reads SQTIHQWPATLVQPVGSPLSLECTVEGTSNPNLYWYRQAAGRGLQLLFYSVGIGQISSEVPQNLSASRPQDRQFILSSKKLLLSDSGFYLCAWSVVGRNNQPQHFGDGTRLSIL.

This clone was counted a single time. This chain connects TRBV19 to TRBJ2-7, with D possibly being TRBD1 or TRBD2 (5 bases each). V was shortened by 4 bases and J by 2 bases, with 9 bases between the two germline ends. This CDR3 is built from 13 residues. Germline values: CDR1 LNHDA, CDR2 SQIVND (reference sequence). CDR3 in DNA: TGTGCCAGTAGTAGTCAGGGAGCCTACGAGCAGTACTTC. It encodes CASSSQGAYEQYF.

The chain has TRBV7-3 and TRBJ1-2; D is ambiguous. Trimming left V 1 base short and J 1 base short, with 19 bases between. Germline V gene data show CDR1 as SGHTA and CDR2 as FQGTGA. The CDR3 runs to 18 residues. CDR3 region: CASSLRGSDKLINYGYTF. For the CDR3, the DNA is TGTGCCAGCAGCTTAAGGGGATCTGACAAGTTAATTAACTATGGCTACACCTTC.

The rearrangement links TRBV5-1 to TRBJ1-4, with D unresolved. CDR1 and CDR2 from the germline V gene are SGHRS and YFSETQ. The CDR3 is 14 amino acids. Between the trimmed V and J ends, which lost 0 bases and 5 bases, there was a span of 8 bases. The DNA of the CDR3 is TGCGCCAGCAGCTTGGATTCCTCGAATGAAAAACTGTTTTTT. Protein: CASSLDSSNEKLFF.

A single count supports this clone. The chain joins TRBV25-1 to TRBJ2-1; 9 bases map to TRBD2. Germline CDR1 and CDR2: MGHDK and SYGVNS. Losses at the gene ends were 4 bases for V and 3 bases for J; bases not matched to a gene: 4. This CDR3 is 15 amino acids long. In DNA, the CDR3 is TGTGCCAGCAGTGGAGCGGGAGGTCTCTACAATGAGCAGTTCTTC. Residues: CASSGAGGLYNEQFF.